This paragraph reports one T cell receptor beta chain. The sample belongs to a study of early T cells in non-severe SARS-CoV-2 infection. Researchers attached unique molecular identifiers to individual cDNA molecules. TCRdb called the 5' RACE reads again in MiXCR, with one record for every CDR3 protein. The sample holds tens of thousands of distinct CDR3 sequences, about 10% seen once. The CDR3 totals 13 residues. Trimming stripped 3 bases from V and 3 bases from J, with 3 bases between. The germline gives CDR1 SGHTA, CDR2 FQGNSA. Specimen: whole blood. This chain connects TRBV7-2 to TRBJ1-6, with unresolved D. This receptor was identified in an adult who was a healthcare worker with PCR-confirmed SARS-CoV-2 infection or an uninfected control (not recorded which). This CDR3 is CASSFDYNSPLHF. CDR3 bases: TGTGCCAGCAGCTTTGACTATAATTCACCCCTCCACTTT.